The rows below give T cell receptor beta chains drawn from one sample of a study of identical twins. TCRdb analysed the 5' RACE reads with MiXCR anew, one entry per CDR3 protein. The sample holds hundreds of thousands of distinct CDR3 sequences, around an eighth seen once. The sample was also reused in another study, on yellow fever vaccine responses in identical twins.

Input material: PBMCs. All receptors derive from a woman between 18 and 30 years old in good health. Both conserved end residues are part of each CDR3. A D gene is named only where the DNA matches it firmly. The listing skips clone size in some rows; elsewhere it reads once, few, many or a size class.

cdr3_aa: CASSLETGIVNNEQFF; cdr3_nt: TGCGCCAGCAGCTTGGAGACAGGGATTGTGAACAATGAGCAGTTCTTC; d_call: TRBD1; j_call: TRBJ2-1; v_call: TRBV5-1; clone_size: many
cdr3_aa: CASSRLAANTGELFF; cdr3_nt: TGTGCCAGCAGCAGACTAGCGGCGAACACCGGGGAGCTGTTTTTT; d_call: TRBD2; j_call: TRBJ2-2; v_call: TRBV28; clone_size: many
cdr3_aa: CASTLGGSNEQFF; cdr3_nt: TGTGCCAGCACCCTTGGGGGGTCCAATGAGCAGTTCTTC; d_call: NA; j_call: TRBJ2-1; v_call: TRBV12-3/TRBV12-4; clone_size: NA
cdr3_aa: CASILAGAPPNEQFF; cdr3_nt: TGTGCCAGCATACTAGCGGGAGCCCCCCCAAATGAGCAGTTCTTC; d_call: TRBD2; j_call: TRBJ2-1; v_call: TRBV12-3/TRBV12-4; clone_size: NA
cdr3_aa: CASSQGGGRPGANVLTF; cdr3_nt: TGCGCCAGCAGCCAAGGAGGAGGGCGCCCTGGGGCCAACGTCCTGACTTTC; d_call: NA; j_call: TRBJ2-6; v_call: TRBV4-1; clone_size: NA
cdr3_aa: CASSETGATEAFF; cdr3_nt: TGCGCCAGCAGCGAGACAGGAGCCACTGAAGCTTTCTTT; d_call: NA; j_call: TRBJ1-1; v_call: TRBV5-1; clone_size: many
cdr3_aa: CASSNIGSWGDTDTEAFF; cdr3_nt: TGTGCCAGCAGCAACATTGGCTCGTGGGGGGATACAGACACTGAAGCTTTCTTT; d_call: NA; j_call: TRBJ1-1; v_call: TRBV6-4; clone_size: NA
cdr3_aa: CASSPTDRYTGELFF; cdr3_nt: TGTGCCAGCAGTCCTACGGACAGGTACACCGGGGAGCTGTTTTTT; d_call: TRBD1; j_call: TRBJ2-2; v_call: TRBV28; clone_size: few
cdr3_aa: CASSWDSRRETQYF; cdr3_nt: TGTGCCAGCAGTTGGGACTCCCGACGGGAGACCCAGTACTTC; d_call: NA; j_call: TRBJ2-5; v_call: TRBV12-3/TRBV12-4; clone_size: many
cdr3_aa: CASSTRSGAVTQNIQYF; cdr3_nt: TGTGCCAGCAGTACCCGGTCCGGGGCAGTGACACAAAACATTCAGTACTTC; d_call: NA; j_call: TRBJ2-4; v_call: TRBV6-1; clone_size: few
cdr3_aa: CASSVVAARGLAGYNEQFF; cdr3_nt: TGTGCCAGCAGCGTAGTGGCCGCGAGGGGACTAGCGGGCTACAATGAGCAGTTCTTC; d_call: TRBD2; j_call: TRBJ2-1; v_call: TRBV9; clone_size: NA